The T cell receptor beta chain under discussion was sequenced for a study of T cell responses to AZD1222 COVID-19 vaccine. Regarding the study as a whole: Baseline seropositivity occurred in only 5 or 6 AZD1222 recipients. Reportedly, close to half of spike-specific TCRs are directed against unmutated variant regions. Repertoire collection took place solely once the T cell response had peaked.

Measured with immunoSEQ multiplex PCR; TCRdb has only the in-frame clones, and not every one. This sample has under 40,000 clones; approximately 80% occur once, and the top ten carry about 4.7%. Pooling was applied to second doses at about 4 or about 12 weeks. This clone is termed medium-sized. Its antigen is not identified. This CDR3 is 13 amino acids long. Germline V gives CDR1 LGHDT, CDR2 YNNKEL (reference sequence). Trimming took 1 base from V and 11 from J, leaving 14 bases between them. The rearrangement links TRBV3-1 (or the pseudogene TRBV3-2) to TRBJ2-5, with unresolved D. This sample comprised peripheral blood, obtained 28 days after the second AZD1222 dose. The receptor was isolated from an adult who received the AZD1222 COVID-19 vaccine. CDR3 sequence: CASSQARAGLQYF. The CDR3 bases are TGTGCCAGCAGCCAAGCCCGGGCCGGATTGCAGTACTTC.